The present TCR beta chain was sequenced within a study of T cells in Graves' hyperthyroidism and ophthalmopathy. Germline-derived CDR1 and CDR2 are SGHKS and YYEKEE (reference sequence). The CDR3 spans 15 residues. J was trimmed by 4 bases and V by 0 bases; bases with no gene match: 3. TCR beta CDR3 regions were amplified from RNA transcripts. In the first-round RT-PCR of the TCR CDR3, the HTBI primer set was used. TCRdb called the multiplex PCR reads again in MiXCR, with one record for every CDR3 protein. The sample consists of around 350,000 distinct CDR3 sequences, about 14% of them appearing once.

Sequenced input: blood. The receptor's source is a woman in her 30s with Graves' ophthalmopathy. V and J are TRBV5-5 and TRBJ2-1; 8 nucleotides line up with TRBD2. CDR3 sequence (DNA): TGTGCCAGCAGCTTGGCGGGGGGGGATTACAATGAGCAGTTCTTC. Residues: CASSLAGGDYNEQFF.